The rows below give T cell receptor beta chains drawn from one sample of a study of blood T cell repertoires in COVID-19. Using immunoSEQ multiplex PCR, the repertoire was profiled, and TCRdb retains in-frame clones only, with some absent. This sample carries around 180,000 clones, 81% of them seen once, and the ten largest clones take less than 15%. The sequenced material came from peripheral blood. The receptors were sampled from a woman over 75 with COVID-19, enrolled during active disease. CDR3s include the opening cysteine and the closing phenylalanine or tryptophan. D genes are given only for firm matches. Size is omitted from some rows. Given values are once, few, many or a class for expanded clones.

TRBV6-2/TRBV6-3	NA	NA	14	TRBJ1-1	CASSTPGRRTEAFF	TGTGCCAGCAGTACCCCGGGGAGACGGACTGAAGCTTTCTTT
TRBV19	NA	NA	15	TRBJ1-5	CASSIVRDSYQPQHF	TGTGCCAGTAGTATAGTTCGAGACAGCTATCAGCCCCAGCATTTT
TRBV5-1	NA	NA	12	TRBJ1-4	CASSFTGGKLFF	TGCGCCAGCAGCTTTACAGGTGGCAAACTGTTTTTT
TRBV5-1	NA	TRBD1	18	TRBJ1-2	CASSADPGQGIGGYGYTF	TGCGCCAGCAGCGCGGACCCGGGACAGGGAATCGGGGGGTATGGCTACACCTTC
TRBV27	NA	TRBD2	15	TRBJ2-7	CASSPTSAISYEQYF	TGTGCCAGCAGTCCGACTAGCGCGATCTCCTACGAGCAGTACTTC
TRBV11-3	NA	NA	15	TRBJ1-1	CASSFPDSLNTEAFF	TGTGCCAGCAGCTTCCCCGACAGTTTGAACACTGAAGCTTTCTTT
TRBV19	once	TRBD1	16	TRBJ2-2	CASSFGQGGDTGELFF	TGTGCCAGTAGTTTCGGACAGGGAGGTGACACCGGGGAGCTGTTTTTT
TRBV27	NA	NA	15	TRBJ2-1	CASSLGLNSYNEQFF	TGTGCCAGCAGTCTAGGACTCAACTCCTACAATGAGCAGTTCTTC
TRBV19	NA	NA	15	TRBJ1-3	CASSINQESGNTIYF	TGTGCCAGTAGTATAAACCAGGAATCTGGAAACACCATATATTTT
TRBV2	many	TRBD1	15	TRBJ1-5	CASSLDRQPNQPQHF	TGTGCCAGCAGTCTGGACAGGCAACCGAATCAGCCCCAGCATTTT
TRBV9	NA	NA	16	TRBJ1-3	CASSAAGRGSGNTIYF	TGTGCCAGCAGCGCCGCCGGGAGAGGGTCCGGAAACACCATATATTTT
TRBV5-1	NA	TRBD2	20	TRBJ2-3	CASSLLTSGSSLYSTDTQYF	TGCGCCAGCAGCTTGTTGACTAGCGGGAGTAGCCTCTATAGCACAGATACGCAGTATTTT
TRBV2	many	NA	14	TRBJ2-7	CASSDPGEEYEQYF	TGTGCCAGCAGTGATCCCGGGGAGGAGTACGAGCAGTACTTC
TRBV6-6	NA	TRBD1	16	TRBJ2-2	CAGSKGTGGNTGELFF	TGTGCCGGCAGTAAAGGGACAGGGGGGAACACCGGGGAGCTGTTTTTT
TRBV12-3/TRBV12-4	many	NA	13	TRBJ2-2	CASTNTNTGELFF	TGTGCCAGCACCAACACGAACACCGGGGAGCTGTTTTTT
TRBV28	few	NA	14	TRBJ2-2	CASSTQGGSGELFF	TGTGCCAGCAGTACACAGGGGGGGTCCGGGGAGCTGTTTTTT
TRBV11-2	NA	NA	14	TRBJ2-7	CASSYGQLSYEQYF	TGTGCCAGCAGCTACGGACAACTCTCCTACGAGCAGTACTTC
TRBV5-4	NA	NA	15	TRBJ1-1	CASSLDPGSDTEAFF	TGTGCCAGCAGCTTGGACCCGGGGTCGGACACTGAAGCTTTCTTT
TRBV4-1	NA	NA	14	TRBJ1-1	CASSPGTFETEAFF	TGCGCCAGCAGCCCCGGGACTTTCGAAACTGAAGCTTTCTTT
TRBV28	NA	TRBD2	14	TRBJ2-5	CASSPAGDQETQYF	TGTGCCAGCAGCCCTGCGGGGGACCAAGAGACCCAGTACTTC
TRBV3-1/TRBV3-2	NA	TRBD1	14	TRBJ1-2	CASSQTGVRYGYTF	TGTGCCAGCAGCCAAACAGGGGTGCGGTATGGCTACACCTTC
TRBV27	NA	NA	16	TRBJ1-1	CASSLLSGHIHTEAFF	TGTGCCAGCAGTTTATTATCGGGACACATCCACACTGAAGCTTTCTTT
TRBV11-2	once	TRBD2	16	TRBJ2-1	CASSLRLAGSGNEQFF	TGTGCCAGCAGCTTACGCCTAGCGGGATCTGGCAATGAGCAGTTCTTC
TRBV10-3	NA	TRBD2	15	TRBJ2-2	CATTLAGTNTGELFF	TGTGCCACTACACTAGCGGGAACGAACACCGGGGAGCTGTTTTTT
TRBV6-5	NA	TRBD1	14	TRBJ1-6	CASRRQGSNSPLHF	TGTGCCAGCAGAAGACAGGGTAGTAATTCACCCCTCCACTTT
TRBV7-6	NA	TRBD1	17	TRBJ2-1	CASSTDRGRGGYNEQFF	TGTGCCAGCAGCACGGACAGGGGGCGAGGGGGGTACAATGAGCAGTTCTTC
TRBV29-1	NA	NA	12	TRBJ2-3	CSVGGSTDTQYF	TGCAGCGTTGGAGGGAGCACAGATACGCAGTATTTT
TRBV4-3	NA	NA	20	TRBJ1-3	CASSQDPTTLRGSAGNTIYF	TGCGCCAGCAGCCAAGATCCAACGACCTTAAGGGGCTCGGCCGGAAACACCATATATTTT
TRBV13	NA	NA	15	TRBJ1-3	CASSFTGNSGNTIYF	TGTGCCAGCAGCTTTACAGGGAACTCTGGAAACACCATATATTTT
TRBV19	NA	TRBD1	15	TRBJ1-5	CASSSWTGGNQPQHF	TGTGCCAGTAGTAGCTGGACAGGAGGCAATCAGCCCCAGCATTTT
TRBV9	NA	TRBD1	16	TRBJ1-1	CASSPDRGLMNTEAFF	TGTGCCAGCAGCCCGGACAGGGGGCTAATGAACACTGAAGCTTTCTTT
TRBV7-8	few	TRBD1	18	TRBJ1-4	CASSYNSRDRVRSEKLFF	TGTGCCAGCAGCTACAATTCCCGGGACAGGGTACGGAGTGAAAAACTGTTTTTT
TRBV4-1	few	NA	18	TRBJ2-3	CASSQVVGGLSSTDTQYF	TGCGCCAGCAGCCAAGTTGTCGGGGGGCTTTCTAGCACAGATACGCAGTATTTT
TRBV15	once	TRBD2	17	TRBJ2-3	CATSRVEALAGSDTQYF	TGTGCCACCAGCAGAGTGGAGGCACTAGCGGGCTCAGATACGCAGTATTTT
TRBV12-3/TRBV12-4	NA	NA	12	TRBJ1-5	CASRQGNQPQHF	TGTGCCAGCCGGCAGGGCAATCAGCCCCAGCATTTT
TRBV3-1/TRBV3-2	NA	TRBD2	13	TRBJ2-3	CASSQGLAGVRYF	TGTGCCAGCAGCCAGGGACTAGCGGGAGTTAGGTATTTT
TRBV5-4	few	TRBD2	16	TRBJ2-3	CASSPRLAGLTDTQYF	TGTGCCAGCAGCCCCCGACTAGCGGGGCTCACAGATACGCAGTATTTT
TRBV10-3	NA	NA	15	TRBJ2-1	CAISAPRGTYNEQFF	TGTGCCATCAGTGCCCCTCGGGGGACTTACAATGAGCAGTTCTTC
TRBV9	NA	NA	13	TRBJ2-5	CASSVAGEETQYF	TGTGCCAGCAGCGTAGCGGGGGAGGAGACCCAGTACTTC
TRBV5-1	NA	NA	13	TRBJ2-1	CASSLTVYNEQFF	TGCGCCAGCAGCTTGACTGTTTACAATGAGCAGTTCTTC
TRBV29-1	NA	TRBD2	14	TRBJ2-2	CSTGLGGDTGELFF	TGCAGCACGGGACTAGGGGGTGACACCGGGGAGCTGTTTTTT
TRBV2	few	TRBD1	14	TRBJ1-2	CASSPEGQGYGYTF	TGTGCCAGCAGTCCCGAGGGACAGGGCTATGGCTACACCTTC
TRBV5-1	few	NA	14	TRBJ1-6	CASSLQTANSPLHF	TGCGCCAGCAGCTTGCAGACAGCCAATTCACCCCTCCACTTT
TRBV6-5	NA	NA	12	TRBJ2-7	CASTSTGYEQYF	TGTGCCAGCACTTCGACAGGCTACGAGCAGTACTTC
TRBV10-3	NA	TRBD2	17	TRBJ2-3	CAISESPGLQAGDTQYF	TGTGCCATCAGTGAGTCCCCGGGACTACAGGCGGGAGATACGCAGTATTTT
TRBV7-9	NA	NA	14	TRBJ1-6	CASSTTDFSSPLHF	TGTGCCAGCAGCACGACGGACTTTAGCTCACCCCTCCACTTT
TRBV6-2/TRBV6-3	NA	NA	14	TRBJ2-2	CASSYNRAGGELFF	TGTGCCAGCAGTTACAACAGGGCGGGCGGGGAGCTGTTTTTT
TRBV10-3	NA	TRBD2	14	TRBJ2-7	CAISEWGLEDEQYF	TGTGCCATCAGTGAGTGGGGACTAGAGGACGAGCAGTACTTC
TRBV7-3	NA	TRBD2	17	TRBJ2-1	CASSSPNSGGGVYEQFF	TGTGCCAGCAGCTCCCCAAATAGCGGGGGGGGAGTTTATGAGCAGTTCTTC
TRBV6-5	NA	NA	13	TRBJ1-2	CASSYSTGGGYTF	TGTGCCAGCAGTTACTCGACGGGGGGTGGCTACACCTTC
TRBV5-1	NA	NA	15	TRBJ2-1	CARYRQASSYNEQFF	TGCGCCAGATACCGCCAGGCGAGCTCCTACAATGAGCAGTTCTTC
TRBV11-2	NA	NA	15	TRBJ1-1	CASSLWAGARTEAFF	TGTGCCAGCAGCTTATGGGCGGGGGCTCGGACTGAAGCTTTCTTT
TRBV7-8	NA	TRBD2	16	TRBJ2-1	CASSLFRTSGTNEQFF	TGTGCCAGCAGCTTATTCCGGACTAGCGGGACCAATGAGCAGTTCTTC
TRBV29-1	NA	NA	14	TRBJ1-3	CSVVQVNSGNTIYF	TGCAGCGTTGTGCAGGTGAACTCTGGAAACACCATATATTTT
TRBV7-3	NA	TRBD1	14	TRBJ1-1	CASSLDRGLGEAFF	TGTGCCAGCAGCTTAGACAGGGGGCTTGGTGAAGCTTTCTTT